These 13 T cell receptor beta chains share one sample of origin, sequenced in a study of shared T cell receptors in the human thymus. The method was immunoSEQ multiplex PCR; TCRdb's version includes in-frame clones alone and lacks a portion of them. The profile shows approximately 580,000 clones, around 82% of them singletons. Another study also made use of these data, one on human thymus T cells.

The sequenced material came from thymocytes. These receptors all come from a boy under three years old with a congenital heart defect.

A word on this clone: Other DNA sequences of this sample code for an identical CDR3. The rearrangement uses TRBV30 and TRBJ1-2; D uncertain. Germline CDR1 reads GTSNPN; CDR2 reads SVGIG (reference sequence). The CDR3 length is 13 residues. The ends were cut back, 3 bases at V and 3 bases at J, with 11 bases in the middle. The CDR3 nucleotides are TGTGCCTGGAGCGTTCCTCCTTACTATGGCTACACCTTC. This codes for CAWSVPPYYGYTF.

This clone was counted a few times. A read error may account for a junction end that differs from germline. The chain carries TRBV28 and TRBJ2-7, with D perhaps matching TRBD2 (7 bases). Germline values: CDR1 MDHEN, CDR2 SYDVKM. CDR3 length: 12 residues. CDR3 sequence reads: CASSRPSGEGDF. CDR3 coding DNA: TGTGCCAGCAGTCGACCTTCAGGGGAGGGGGACTTC.

V and J are TRBV29-1 and TRBJ2-3, with 8 nucleotides matching TRBD2. This CDR3 region has 14 residues. J was trimmed by 1 base and V by 5 bases; bases with no gene match: 5. Germline values: CDR1 SQVTM, CDR2 ANQGSEA. CDR3 nucleotide sequence: TGCAGCGTTAGGACTAGCTTTCGCACAGATACGCAGTATTTT. Amino acids: CSVRTSFRTDTQYF.

The V call is TRBV30, the J call TRBJ2-3; TRBD2 is a possible D gene (6 bases). The V and J ends lost 2 bases and 0 bases respectively, with 18 bases between them. Germline lookup yields CDR1 GTSNPN and CDR2 SVGIG (reference sequence). There are 17 residues in the CDR3. The CDR3: CAWSPTDSGISTDTQYF. Written as DNA, the CDR3 is TGTGCCTGGAGTCCGACCGATAGCGGCATTAGCACAGATACGCAGTATTTT.

This chain uses TRBV27 with TRBJ2-7; 8 positions match TRBD1. After removal of 6 bases from V and 6 bases from J, the junction contained 7 bases not matched to a gene. The CDR3 is made up of 13 amino acids. CDR1 and CDR2 from the germline V gene are MNHEY and SMNVEV (reference sequence). The CDR3 nucleotides read TGTGCCAGCAGCTCGGACAGGGTATGCGAGCAGTACTTC. Translating gives CASSSDRVCEQYF.

The chain has TRBV7-9 and TRBJ2-1; D might be TRBD1 (6 bases). CDR3 length: 12 residues. V was clipped by 11 bases and J by 10 bases, with 18 bases between them. Germline loops: CDR1 SEHNR, CDR2 FQNEAQ (reference sequence). The CDR3: CALPWGPYEQFF. As DNA, the CDR3 is TGTGCCTTACCCTGGGGGCCCTACGAGCAGTTCTTC.

This clone was counted a few times. The gene calls are TRBV15 and TRBJ1-5, with 7 bases matching TRBD1. The CDR3 is made up of 17 amino acids. V gave up 3 bases and J gave up 0 bases; unmatched junction bases: 8. From germline, CDR1 is LNHNV and CDR2 YYDKDF (reference sequence). CDR3 in amino acids: CATSSAFGTDSNQPQHF. CDR3 sequence (DNA): TGTGCCACCAGCAGTGCTTTTGGGACAGATAGCAATCAGCCCCAGCATTTT. The entire variable domain, with the rest obtained from reference TRBV15 and TRBJ1-5, is as follows: DAMVIQNPRYQVTQFGKPVTLSCSQTLNHNVMYWYQQKSSQAPKLLFHYYDKDFNNEADTPDNFQSRRPNTSFCFLDIRSPGLGDTAMYLCATSSAFGTDSNQPQHFGDGTRLSIL.

This clone has only a few counts. The chain is built from TRBV18 and TRBJ2-7; perhaps TRBD1 as D (5 bases). The CDR3 runs 15 residues. The germline V gene has CDR1 KGHSH and CDR2 LQKENI. V lost 0 bases, J lost 0 bases, and 9 bases lay in between. The CDR3 loop is CASSPPGHYSYEQYF. The CDR3 coding sequence is TGTGCCAGCTCACCACCGGGGCACTACTCCTACGAGCAGTACTTC.

The rearrangement joins TRBV7-2 to TRBJ1-5; TRBD1 is a possible D gene (5 bases). Germline V gene data show CDR1 as SGHTA and CDR2 as FQGNSA. CDR3 length equals 16 residues. The germline V and J ends were trimmed by 6 bases and 1 base, with 16 bases remaining between them. For the CDR3, the DNA is TGTGCCAGCAGGCATCCGGGACTAGAGAGCAATCAGCCCCAGCATTTT. As protein: CASRHPGLESNQPQHF.

The chain employs TRBV27 and TRBJ2-3; D is perhaps TRBD2 (5 bases). The V end lost 6 bases, the J end lost 1 base, and 17 bases lay between the germline ends. Per germline, CDR1 MNHEY and CDR2 SMNVEV (reference sequence). This CDR3 is 16 amino acids long. The DNA for the CDR3 is TGTGCCAGCAGACCTGGAGGCGGGTGGGGCACAGATACGCAGTATTTT. Amino acids: CASRPGGGWGTDTQYF.

The chain uses TRBV5-4 and TRBJ2-7, with D tentatively TRBD2 (8 bases). CDR1 is SGHNT and CDR2 is YYREEE in the germline V gene (reference sequence). The germline V and J ends were trimmed by 4 bases and 1 base, with 30 bases remaining between them. The CDR3 contains 20 residues. CDR3 nucleotides: TGTGCCAGCAGCATCTGGACAGGCAAGACTAGCGACCAAGCGTCCTACGAGCAGTACTTC. As protein: CASSIWTGKTSDQASYEQYF.

The V and J genes are TRBV11-3 and TRBJ2-7, with TRBD1 matching over 7 bases. Germline V CDR1 and CDR2: SGHNT, YENEEA. The trim removed 3 bases at V and 3 bases at J, leaving 5 bases unmatched. CDR3 length: 14 amino acids. CDR3 loop: CASSFDREFYEQYF. Written as DNA, the CDR3 is TGTGCCAGCAGCTTTGACAGGGAGTTCTACGAGCAGTACTTC.

The CDR3 sequence: CASTRTPPHTEQYF. Here the CDR3 DNA reads TGTGCCAGCACCCGGACTCCTCCCCATACCGAGCAGTACTTC. This chain joins TRBV7-8 and TRBJ2-7; D might be TRBD2 (5 bases). CDR1 and CDR2 (germline): SGHVS, FQNEAQ. The CDR3 length is 14 residues. V was clipped by 7 bases and J by 6 bases, with 19 bases between them.